The next 4 T cell receptor beta chains were all read from a single sample in a study of T cells in Graves' hyperthyroidism and ophthalmopathy. It was RNA transcripts that yielded the amplified TCR beta CDR3 regions. During a first-round RT-PCR of the TCR CDR3, the HTBI primer set was used. TCRdb analysed the multiplex PCR reads with MiXCR anew, one entry per CDR3 protein. The repertoire holds around 300,000 distinct CDR3 sequences, with approximately 12% as singletons. Sequencing was performed on blood. The origin of the receptors is a woman under 40 with Graves' hyperthyroidism that later progressed to Graves' ophthalmopathy.

Only a few counts were recorded for this clonotype. The chain carries TRBV3-1 and TRBJ2-5; TRBD2 agrees at 7 bases. With V trimmed by 4 bases and J by 7 bases, 12 bases remained unmatched. Per the germline V gene, CDR1 is LGHDT and CDR2 is YNNKEL (reference sequence). This CDR3 is 15 amino acids long. The CDR3, as DNA: TGTGCCAGCAGCCTCGAAAGGGCGGGAGTGGGGACCCAGTACTTC. This codes for CASSLERAGVGTQYF.

The chain combines TRBV5-1 with TRBJ1-6; D is perhaps TRBD1 (6 bases). V was trimmed by 0 bases and J by 6 bases, leaving 10 bases between them. Per germline, CDR1 SGHRS and CDR2 YFSETQ. The CDR3 is 15 amino acids. This CDR3 is CASSLEPGANSPLHF. The DNA of the CDR3 is TGCGCCAGCAGCTTGGAGCCAGGGGCTAATTCACCCCTCCACTTT. The entire variable domain, with the rest obtained from reference TRBV5-1 and TRBJ1-6, is as follows: KAGVTQTPRYLIKTRGQQVTLSCSPISGHRSVSWYQQTPGQGLQFLFEYFSETQRNKGNFPGRFSGRQFSNSRSEMNVSTLELGDSALYLCASSLEPGANSPLHFGNGTRLTVT.

The sample holds many counts of this clonotype. The V and J genes are TRBV28 and TRBJ2-3; TRBD1 aligns across 9 bases. Germline lookup yields CDR1 MDHEN and CDR2 SYDVKM. This CDR3 has 15 amino acids. Trimming removed 6 bases from V and 4 bases from J; junction bases left unmatched: 8. CDR3 coding DNA: TGTGCCAGCAGCATCTCCGGGACAGGGTCAGATACGCAGTATTTT. It yields the protein CASSISGTGSDTQYF.

This clonotype was found many times. The chain recombines TRBV12-3 or TRBV12-4 with TRBJ2-5; no clear D. CDR3 length equals 13 residues. With 7 bases removed from V and 0 bases from J, the gap between germline ends came to 9 bases. The CDR3 region is CASIPGNQETQYF. CDR3 coding DNA: TGTGCCAGCATCCCGGGTAACCAAGAGACCCAGTACTTC.